A selection of T cell receptor beta chains follows, all from one sample in a study of T cells in Graves' hyperthyroidism and ophthalmopathy. Each CDR3 protein gets one entry after TCRdb re-called the multiplex PCR reads with MiXCR. The sample holds approximately 510,000 distinct CDR3 sequences, around 50% seen once. The sample comprised peripheral blood or thyroid tissue (not recorded which). Receptor source: an adult woman with Graves' disease, either hyperthyroidism or ophthalmopathy (not recorded which). Both conserved end residues are part of each CDR3. A D gene is named only where the DNA matches it firmly. Clone size is given for some rows only: seen once, a few or many times, or a class if the clone is expanded.

D gene: .
clone size: few
V gene: TRBV5-5
J gene: TRBJ2-7
CDR3 protein: CASSLGPGTPYEQYF
CDR3 DNA: TGTGCCAGCAGCTTGGGGCCGGGGACCCCCTACGAGCAGTACTTC

D gene: .
clone size: many
V gene: TRBV5-8
J gene: TRBJ2-5
CDR3 protein: CASSLGGRGARETQYF
CDR3 DNA: TGTGCCAGCAGCTTGGGGGGGCGCGGGGCTCGGGAGACCCAGTACTTC

D gene: .
clone size: .
V gene: TRBV19
J gene: TRBJ1-5
CDR3 protein: CALGQGSQPQHF
CDR3 DNA: TGTGCCCTGGGGCAGGGTTCGCAGCCCCAGCATTTT

D gene: .
clone size: .
V gene: TRBV29-1
J gene: TRBJ2-5
CDR3 protein: CSVAAAQETQYF
CDR3 DNA: TGCAGCGTTGCAGCGGCTCAAGAGACCCAGTACTTC

D gene: .
clone size: .
V gene: TRBV12-5
J gene: TRBJ1-1
CDR3 protein: CASALNTEAFF
CDR3 DNA: TGTGCTAGTGCTTTGAACACTGAAGCTTTCTTT

D gene: .
clone size: .
V gene: TRBV2
J gene: TRBJ1-1
CDR3 protein: CALRTAGSSEAFF
CDR3 DNA: TGTGCCCTAAGAACGGCGGGATCTTCTGAAGCTTTCTTT

D gene: .
clone size: few
V gene: TRBV6-5
J gene: TRBJ1-3
CDR3 protein: CATMHRSSGNTIYF
CDR3 DNA: TGTGCCACGATGCACCGAAGCTCTGGAAACACCATATATTTT

D gene: .
clone size: once
V gene: TRBV7-2
J gene: TRBJ1-1
CDR3 protein: CASSQDIPNTEAFF
CDR3 DNA: TGTGCCAGCAGCCAAGACATCCCGAACACTGAAGCTTTCTTT

D gene: .
clone size: .
V gene: TRBV10-3
J gene: TRBJ1-1
CDR3 protein: CAISPGTSSSMNTEAFF
CDR3 DNA: TGTGCCATCAGTCCAGGGACGTCAAGTTCGATGAACACTGAAGCTTTCTTT

D gene: .
clone size: few
V gene: TRBV7-3
J gene: TRBJ1-1
CDR3 protein: CASSFQGTNTEAFF
CDR3 DNA: TGTGCCAGCAGCTTCCAAGGCACGAACACTGAGGCTTTCTTT

D gene: .
clone size: .
V gene: TRBV6-5
J gene: TRBJ1-3
CDR3 protein: CASSYSLQEKAGNTIYF
CDR3 DNA: TGTGCCAGCAGTTACTCCCTGCAGGAGAAAGCTGGAAACACCATATATTTT

D gene: .
clone size: .
V gene: TRBV9
J gene: TRBJ2-2
CDR3 protein: CASSLRASPGELFF
CDR3 DNA: TGTGCCAGCAGCCTTAGGGCTTCTCCCGGGGAGCTGTTTTTT

D gene: TRBD1
clone size: .
V gene: TRBV7-2
J gene: TRBJ2-2
CDR3 protein: CASSLDYRGTRELFF
CDR3 DNA: TGTGCCAGCAGCTTAGATTACAGGGGGACGAGGGAGCTGTTTTTT

D gene: TRBD1
clone size: few
V gene: TRBV7-8
J gene: TRBJ2-7
CDR3 protein: CASSWDRGLNEQYF
CDR3 DNA: TGTGCCAGCAGCTGGGACAGGGGTTTGAACGAGCAGTACTTC

D gene: .
clone size: .
V gene: TRBV20-1
J gene: TRBJ1-5
CDR3 protein: CSARGTGGSGNQPQHF
CDR3 DNA: TGCAGTGCTAGAGGCACGGGGGGTAGCGGCAATCAGCCCCAGCATTTT

D gene: .
clone size: few
V gene: TRBV6-2/TRBV6-3
J gene: TRBJ1-5
CDR3 protein: CASRSGISQPQHF
CDR3 DNA: TGTGCCAGCAGATCAGGGATTAGTCAGCCCCAGCATTTT

D gene: .
clone size: many
V gene: TRBV29-1
J gene: TRBJ2-7
CDR3 protein: CSVGKASYEQYF
CDR3 DNA: TGCAGCGTTGGTAAGGCTAGCTACGAGCAGTACTTC

D gene: TRBD1
clone size: many
V gene: TRBV20-1
J gene: TRBJ2-7
CDR3 protein: CSARTGAEQYF
CDR3 DNA: TGCAGTGCTAGAACAGGGGCCGAGCAGTACTTC

D gene: .
clone size: many
V gene: TRBV11-2
J gene: TRBJ2-2
CDR3 protein: CASSSVVGSGELFF
CDR3 DNA: TGTGCCAGCAGCTCCGTCGTGGGATCCGGGGAGCTGTTTTTT

D gene: TRBD1
clone size: .
V gene: TRBV10-3
J gene: TRBJ1-3
CDR3 protein: CASDPGQRNTIYF
CDR3 DNA: TGTGCCAGCGACCCGGGACAGAGAAACACCATATATTTT

D gene: .
clone size: .
V gene: TRBV28
J gene: TRBJ1-1
CDR3 protein: CASRGVLTEAFF
CDR3 DNA: TGTGCCAGCAGAGGGGTGCTCACTGAAGCTTTCTTT